A single sample gave rise to the 13 T cell receptor beta chains below, sequenced in a study of cytomegalovirus exposure and HLA in healthy donors. Generated by immunoSEQ multiplex PCR, the TCRdb table keeps only in-frame clones and is missing some. Of more than 45,000 clones listed, 85% to 95% were seen once; the top ten hold 2% to 2.5%. Input material: PBMCs. The receptors originated from a man between 18 and 35 years old in good health and CMV-seronegative.

This clone appeared a few times. The J gene is TRBJ1-1, the V gene TRBV5-1; 8 bases are a match to TRBD1. Germline CDR1 SGHRS, CDR2 YFSETQ. V lost 0 bases, J lost 3 bases, and 4 bases stayed unmatched. This CDR3 is built from 15 residues. The CDR3 DNA reads TGCGCCAGCAGCTTGGAGACAGGGGTCTACACTGAAGCTTTCTTT. This sequence encodes CASSLETGVYTEAFF.

The chain joins TRBV5-1 to TRBJ2-2, with D perhaps TRBD2 (5 bases). Looked up from germline, CDR1 is SGHRS and CDR2 is YFSETQ. The CDR3 is 16 amino acids. V was clipped by 1 base and J by 8 bases, with 18 bases between them. CDR3 sequence reads: CASSLITDYRHGELFF. For the CDR3, the DNA is TGCGCCAGCAGCTTGATTACAGACTATCGTCATGGGGAGCTGTTTTTT. Together with reference TRBV5-1 and TRBJ2-2, the CDR3 gives the full variable domain: KAGVTQTPRYLIKTRGQQVTLSCSPISGHRSVSWYQQTPGQGLQFLFEYFSETQRNKGNFPGRFSGRQFSNSRSEMNVSTLELGDSALYLCASSLITDYRHGELFFGEGSRLTVL.

The chain has TRBV2 and TRBJ1-2; TRBD1 matches at 7 bases. Germline-derived CDR1 and CDR2 are SNHLY and FYNNEI. Trimming took 6 bases from V and 2 from J; bases not matched to a gene: 6. CDR3 size: 14 residues. Written as DNA, the CDR3 is TGTGCCAGCAGGAACGGCAGGGGGAACTATGGCTACACCTTC. This translates into CASRNGRGNYGYTF. The whole variable domain, remainder taken from reference TRBV2 and TRBJ1-2, is EPEVTQTPSHQVTQMGQEVILRCVPISNHLYFYWYRQILGQKVEFLVSFYNNEISEKSEIFDDQFSVERPDGSNFTLKIRSTKLEDSAMYFCASRNGRGNYGYTFGSGTRLTVV.

The chain joins TRBV5-4 to TRBJ2-1; 7 bases agree with TRBD2. The CDR3 spans 14 residues. The germline CDR1 and CDR2 sequences are SGHNT and YYREEE (reference sequence). Losses at the gene ends were 4 bases for V and 6 bases for J; bases not matched to a gene: 7. As DNA, the CDR3 is TGTGCCAGCAGCCGAGCGGGAAGAGTCAATGAGCAGTTCTTC. As protein: CASSRAGRVNEQFF.

The rearrangement joins TRBV30 to TRBJ2-1, with D possibly matching TRBD2 (6 bases). Germline lookup yields CDR1 GTSNPN and CDR2 SVGIG (reference sequence). Trimming took off 3 bases at V and 7 bases at J, with 16 bases between the two ends. The CDR3 spans 14 residues. The CDR3 protein is CAWRRLAPANEQFF. The DNA for the CDR3 is TGTGCCTGGAGACGGCTAGCGCCAGCTAATGAGCAGTTCTTC.

The CDR3 is CASSLGQGLEQYF. The CDR3 DNA reads TGTGCCAGCAGTTTGGGACAGGGCCTCGAGCAGTACTTC. The rearrangement uses TRBV28 and TRBJ2-7, with 9 bases identical to TRBD1. The CDR3 extends over 13 amino acids. V lost 3 bases to trimming and J lost 6 bases; unmatched junction nucleotides: 3. Germline CDR1 reads MDHEN; CDR2 reads SYDVKM.

The gene calls are TRBV20-1 and TRBJ2-7, with D possibly matching TRBD1 (6 bases). Per germline, CDR1 DFQATT and CDR2 SNEGSKA (reference sequence). The V gene lost 5 bases and the J gene lost 5 bases, with 7 bases spanning the gap. The CDR3 sequence is 10 residues long. This chain's CDR3 is CSAAGDEQYF. CDR3 DNA sequence: TGCAGTGCTGCAGGGGACGAGCAGTACTTC.

The CDR3 here is CASSDSIEAFF. CDR3 coding DNA: TGTGCCAGCAGTGATTCTATTGAAGCTTTCTTT. V and J are TRBV2 and TRBJ1-1; D not certain. CDR1 and CDR2 from the germline V gene are SNHLY and FYNNEI. CDR3 length: 11 amino acids. The V end lost 3 bases, the J end lost 7 bases, and 6 bases lay between the germline ends.

The rearrangement uses TRBV25-1 and TRBJ1-2; TRBD1 aligns across 12 bases. The CDR3 is 14 residues long. Germline assignment: CDR1 MGHDK and CDR2 SYGVNS. Germline trimming cut 5 bases from V and 13 bases from J; bases unmatched to any gene: 11. The CDR3: CASSPAGTGGAGTF. The CDR3, as DNA: TGTGCCAGCAGTCCCGCCGGGACAGGGGGCGCAGGCACCTTC.

The rearrangement links TRBV5-6 to TRBJ2-5; TRBD1 matches 10 bases. The CDR3 is 16 residues long. CDR1 SGHDT and CDR2 YYEEEE come from the germline V gene. The J segment lost 2 bases and the V segment lost 5 bases, leaving 9 bases of the junction unmatched. The CDR3 nucleotides read TGTGCCAGCAGGCCCTCCGGGACAGGGGCTCAAGAGACCCAGTACTTC. Translation gives CASRPSGTGAQETQYF.

The CDR3 sequence: CASSLVVGSSYNEQFF. The CDR3 DNA sequence: TGTGCCAGCAGCTTAGTTGTAGGGAGCTCCTACAATGAGCAGTTCTTC. The rearrangement links TRBV13 to TRBJ2-1, with a tentative D call TRBD2 (5 bases). This CDR3 comprises 16 residues. Trimming took off 1 base at V and 0 bases at J, with 10 bases between the two ends. The germline V gene has CDR1 PRHDT and CDR2 FYEKMQ (reference sequence).

The CDR3 spells CASSILARNEQFF. DNA of the CDR3: TGTGCCAGCAGCATACTAGCGCGCAATGAGCAGTTCTTC. The chain couples TRBV7-2 to TRBJ2-1, with 7 bases aligning to TRBD2. The CDR3 is 13 amino acids. V shed 5 bases, J shed 6 bases, and the junction held 4 bases outside the gene matches. CDR1 and CDR2 from the germline V gene are SGHTA and FQGNSA.

V usage is TRBV18 and J usage is TRBJ1-2; D is perhaps TRBD1 (5 bases). V lost 3 bases to trimming and J lost 4 bases, with 12 bases between them. Germline V gives CDR1 KGHSH, CDR2 LQKENI. The CDR3 is 14 amino acids. CDR3 nucleotides: TGTGCCAGCTCACCTGAAGGGGCAGGCTATGGCTACACCTTC. It codes for CASSPEGAGYGYTF.